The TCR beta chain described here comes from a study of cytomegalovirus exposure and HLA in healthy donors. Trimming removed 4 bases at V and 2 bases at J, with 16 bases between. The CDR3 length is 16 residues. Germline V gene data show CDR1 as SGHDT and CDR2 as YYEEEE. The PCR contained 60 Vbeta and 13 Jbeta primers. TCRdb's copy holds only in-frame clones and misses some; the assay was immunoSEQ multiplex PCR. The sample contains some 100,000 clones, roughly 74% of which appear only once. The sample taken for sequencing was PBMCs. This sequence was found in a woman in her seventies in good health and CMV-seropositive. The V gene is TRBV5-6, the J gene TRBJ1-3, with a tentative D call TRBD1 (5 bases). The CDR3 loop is CASSPALGGTGNTIYF. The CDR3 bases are TGTGCCAGCAGCCCGGCCCTCGGGGGAACTGGAAACACCATATATTTT. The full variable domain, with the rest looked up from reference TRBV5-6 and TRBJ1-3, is DAGVTQSPTHLIKTRGQQVTLRCSPKSGHDTVSWYQQALGQGPQFIFQYYEEEERQRGNFPDRFSGHQFPNYSSELNVNALLLGDSALYLCASSPALGGTGNTIYFGEGSWLTVV.